Listed here are 23 T cell receptor beta chains from one sample, sequenced in a study of blood T cell repertoires in COVID-19 (dated by TCRdb to 2018 to 2021). To prepare the library, the immunoSEQ multiplex PCR assay was applied. What TCRdb holds here is the immuneACCESS table cut down to in-frame rearrangements. Part of the clones is not present; checked against another copy, under half of the missing clones reflect an unresolved V gene, and the others are unexplained. The sample includes about half a million clones, with 75% to 90% observed a single time. The ten top clones hold roughly 8% of the sample. The material sequenced was PBMCs or T cells enriched from blood (not recorded which). Every receptor here comes from a woman aged 55-69 years who had recovered from COVID-19.

The chain has TRBV5-1 and TRBJ1-6, with TRBD1 matching 7 bases. This CDR3 region has 14 residues. With V trimmed by 5 bases and J by 8 bases, 7 bases remained unmatched. Germline V gene sequence: CDR1 SGHRS, CDR2 YFSETQ. CDR3 nucleotides: TGCGCCAGCAGGCCTGACAGGGACGATTCACCCCTCCACTTT. Amino acids: CASRPDRDDSPLHF.

Regarding this clone: The same CDR3 is also encoded by other DNA sequences in this sample. The CDR3 DNA sequence: TGCGCCAGCAGCCCCACAGGGGGAAATCAGCCCCAGCATTTT. Translated, it gives CASSPTGGNQPQHF. The chain couples TRBV5-1 to TRBJ1-5; 8 nucleotides align to TRBD1. Germline V gives CDR1 SGHRS, CDR2 YFSETQ. The length of the CDR3 is 14 residues. The J segment lost 4 bases and the V segment lost 4 bases, leaving 4 bases of the junction unmatched.

V and J are TRBV4-1 and TRBJ2-6; 7 bases agree with TRBD1. The CDR3 covers 16 residues. Trimming cost V 0 bases and J 3 bases; bases outside gene matches: 2. Germline V gene lookup returns CDR1 MGHRA and CDR2 YSYEKL. The CDR3 sequence is CASSQDPGGGANVLTF. The CDR3 bases are TGCGCCAGCAGCCAAGATCCAGGGGGTGGGGCCAACGTCCTGACTTTC.

The chain has TRBV7-2 and TRBJ2-5; TRBD1 aligns across 8 bases. The V and J ends lost 5 bases and 2 bases, in that order; junction bases with no gene match: 4. The CDR3 runs to 14 residues. Germline-derived CDR1 and CDR2 are SGHTA and FQGNSA. Here the CDR3 reads CASSGDRWQETQYF. Written as DNA, the CDR3 is TGTGCCAGCAGCGGGGACAGGTGGCAAGAGACCCAGTACTTC.

The chain carries TRBV6-5 and TRBJ2-3, with 7 bases matching TRBD1. Germline V CDR1 and CDR2: MNHEY, SVGAGI. CDR3 size: 14 residues. The V and J ends lost 7 bases and 2 bases, in that order; junction bases with no gene match: 6. The CDR3 nucleotides read TGTGCCAGCACCCCCAGGGGGACCACAGATACGCAGTATTTT. This translates into CASTPRGTTDTQYF.

This sequence joins TRBV14 and TRBJ2-7, with 7 bases matching TRBD1. Germline V CDR1 and CDR2: SGHDN, FVKESK. Trimming at V came to 4 bases and at J to 1 base, leaving 1 base not matched to a gene. This CDR3 comprises 13 residues. This CDR3 reads CASSPGQSYEQYV. The DNA for the CDR3 is TGTGCCAGCAGCCCGGGACAGTCCTACGAGCAGTACGTC.

CDR3 amino acids: CASSPQGSQLNTEAFF. DNA for the CDR3: TGTGCCAGCTCACCTCAGGGTTCCCAGCTCAACACTGAAGCTTTCTTT. The chain carries TRBV18 and TRBJ1-1, with D perhaps matching TRBD1 (5 bases). From germline, CDR1 is KGHSH and CDR2 LQKENI. V was shortened by 3 bases and J by 2 bases, with 16 bases between the two germline ends. CDR3 size: 16 residues.

The rearrangement joins TRBV19 to TRBJ2-1, with 10 bases aligning to TRBD2. V lost 6 bases to trimming and J lost 7 bases; unmatched junction nucleotides: 9. The CDR3 has 15 residues. CDR1 is LNHDA, CDR2 SQIVND, per germline (reference sequence). The CDR3 sequence: CASRTSGGAGNEQFF. For the CDR3, the DNA is TGTGCCAGTAGGACCAGCGGGGGGGCCGGGAATGAGCAGTTCTTC.

This clone was seen just once. The chain has TRBV4-1 and TRBJ1-1, with unresolved D. The CDR3 contains 15 residues. Germline V gene lookup returns CDR1 MGHRA and CDR2 YSYEKL. V lost 1 base, J lost 4 bases, and 13 bases lay in between. The CDR3 DNA reads as TGCGCCAGCAGCCAAGCCTCTCTGGCGGGCACTGAAGCTTTCTTT. This codes for CASSQASLAGTEAFF.

This clone was observed a single time. The chain uses TRBV6-1 and TRBJ1-6, with D perhaps TRBD1 (6 bases). This CDR3 region has 14 residues. V was clipped by 6 bases and J by 7 bases, with 13 bases between them. The V gene's germline CDR1 is MNHNS and CDR2 SASEGT. This chain's CDR3 is CASSKQGWNSPLHF. The CDR3 DNA reads TGTGCCAGCAGCAAACAGGGTTGGAATTCACCCCTCCACTTT.

This clone turned up a few times. The chain employs TRBV28 and TRBJ2-6, with 8 bases aligning to TRBD1. J gave up 0 bases and V 5 bases, and 6 bases lay outside the gene matches. The CDR3 loop spans 17 amino acids. CDR1 is MDHEN and CDR2 is SYDVKM in the germline V gene. CDR3 amino acids: CASSRQGILSGANVLTF. Written as DNA, the CDR3 is TGTGCCAGCAGTCGACAGGGGATCCTCTCTGGGGCCAACGTCCTGACTTTC. Based on the CDR3 plus reference TRBV28 and TRBJ2-6, the full variable domain is DVKVTQSSRYLVKRTGEKVFLECVQDMDHENMFWYRQDPGLGLRLIYFSYDVKMKEKGDIPEGYSVSREKKERFSLILESASTNQTSMYLCASSRQGILSGANVLTFGAGSRLTVL.

The chain joins TRBV6-5 to TRBJ1-2; 7 nucleotides line up with TRBD1. The CDR3 is 15 amino acids. The V gene's germline CDR1 is MNHEY and CDR2 SVGAGI. The trim removed 6 bases at V and 7 bases at J, leaving 14 bases unmatched. The CDR3 reads CASSLNDRGQGGYTF. The CDR3 nucleotides read TGTGCCAGCAGCCTCAATGATAGGGGGCAGGGTGGCTACACCTTC.

The chain recombines TRBV10-1 with TRBJ2-1; 8 bases fit TRBD1. The CDR3 covers 15 residues. Germline V lookup: CDR1 WNHNN, CDR2 SYGVQD (reference sequence). The ends lost 5 bases at V and 1 base at J; junction bases unmatched: 4. The CDR3 DNA sequence: TGCGCCAGCAGTCGTGGACAGGGTTCCTACAATGAGCAGTTCTTC. This translates into CASSRGQGSYNEQFF.

This clone was observed once. J is TRBJ1-2 and V is TRBV19; possibly TRBD1 for D (5 bases). CDR1 LNHDA and CDR2 SQIVND come from the germline V gene (reference sequence). V was cut by 8 bases and J by 7 bases, with 20 bases left in between. The CDR3 has 14 residues. CDR3 sequence (DNA): TGTGCCAGTGCCAGCTTGATGGGGGGTTCTGGCTACACCTTC. Protein sequence: CASASLMGGSGYTF. The whole variable domain, filled in from reference TRBV19 and TRBJ1-2, reads DGGITQSPKYLFRKEGQNVTLSCEQNLNHDAMYWYRQDPGQGLRLIYYSQIVNDFQKGDIAEGYSVSREKKESFPLTVTSAQKNPTAFYLCASASLMGGSGYTFGSGTRLTVV.

J is TRBJ2-7 and V is TRBV13; tentative D call: TRBD2 (6 bases). V lost 1 base to trimming and J lost 1 base, with 11 bases between them. Germline V gene sequence: CDR1 PRHDT, CDR2 FYEKMQ (reference sequence). The length of the CDR3 is 15 residues. The CDR3: CASSLAGGRSYEQYV. CDR3 nucleotides: TGTGCCAGCAGCTTAGCCGGGGGTAGGTCCTACGAGCAGTACGTC.

V gene TRBV2 combines with J gene TRBJ2-3; no definite D call. Germline CDR1 and CDR2: SNHLY and FYNNEI. The CDR3 runs 11 residues. The V gene lost 8 bases and the J gene lost 5 bases, with 8 bases spanning the gap. CDR3 sequence: CASEERDTQYF. CDR3 in DNA: TGTGCCAGCGAGGAGAGAGATACGCAGTATTTT.

V gene TRBV2 combines with J gene TRBJ1-4, with D hard to call. The CDR3 extends over 15 amino acids. CDR1 and CDR2 from the germline V gene are SNHLY and FYNNEI. V lost 1 base and J 5 bases, leaving 11 bases between the germline ends. CDR3 sequence (DNA): TGTGCCAGCAGTGAAGGTTGGACTACGAATGAAAAACTGTTTTTT. It codes for CASSEGWTTNEKLFF.

J is TRBJ1-4 and V is TRBV28; maybe TRBD1 (6 bases). The CDR3 consists of 14 residues. Trimming took off 8 bases at V and 3 bases at J, with 13 bases between the two ends. CDR1 is MDHEN, CDR2 SYDVKM, per germline. DNA for the CDR3: TGTGCCAGCGGACAGAGGTGGGCTAATGAAAAACTGTTTTTT. Its protein is CASGQRWANEKLFF.

The J gene is TRBJ2-1, the V gene TRBV9; 8 bases line up with TRBD2. CDR1 and CDR2 from the germline V gene are SGDLS and YYNGEE. The ends lost 4 bases at V and 0 bases at J; junction bases unmatched: 6. The CDR3 totals 16 residues. The CDR3 nucleotides read TGTGCCAGCAGCCAACCGGGAGGGAGCTCCTACAATGAGCAGTTCTTC. Amino acids: CASSQPGGSSYNEQFF.

The chain combines TRBV7-6 with TRBJ1-3, with TRBD1 identical over 11 bases. This CDR3 has 18 amino acids. With 5 bases clipped from V and 4 bases from J, the junction kept 13 bases outside the gene matches. Per germline, CDR1 SGHVS and CDR2 FNYEAQ. CDR3 bases: TGTGCCAGCAGCATCCCCCGCGGACAGGGGGCAGAAGGAAACACCATATATTTT. Protein product: CASSIPRGQGAEGNTIYF.

This clone appeared once. CDR3: CASSLGGPSGNTIYF. The DNA of the CDR3 is TGTGCCAGCAGCTTAGGAGGTCCCTCTGGAAACACCATATATTTT. The chain joins TRBV7-9 to TRBJ1-3; D unresolved. V shed 1 base and J shed 0 bases, with 7 bases lying between them. Per germline, CDR1 SEHNR and CDR2 FQNEAQ (reference sequence). The CDR3 spans 15 residues.

The chain links TRBV19 to TRBJ1-3, with 8 positions matching TRBD1. With 7 bases clipped from V and 2 bases from J, the junction kept 7 bases outside the gene matches. Germline CDR1 is LNHDA and CDR2 is SQIVND (reference sequence). This CDR3 comprises 15 residues. CDR3 DNA sequence: TGTGCCAGTACTCCAGACAGGGGCGCTGGAAACACCATATATTTT. Amino acid sequence: CASTPDRGAGNTIYF.

This sequence joins TRBV7-6 and TRBJ2-7, with 9 positions matching TRBD1. V lost 5 bases and J lost 6; bases outside the gene matches: 5. This CDR3 region has 13 residues. Germline CDR1 and CDR2: SGHVS and FNYEAQ. The CDR3 DNA follows: TGTGCCAGCAGCGTTGGACAGGGGACCGAGCAGTACGTC. This translates into CASSVGQGTEQYV.